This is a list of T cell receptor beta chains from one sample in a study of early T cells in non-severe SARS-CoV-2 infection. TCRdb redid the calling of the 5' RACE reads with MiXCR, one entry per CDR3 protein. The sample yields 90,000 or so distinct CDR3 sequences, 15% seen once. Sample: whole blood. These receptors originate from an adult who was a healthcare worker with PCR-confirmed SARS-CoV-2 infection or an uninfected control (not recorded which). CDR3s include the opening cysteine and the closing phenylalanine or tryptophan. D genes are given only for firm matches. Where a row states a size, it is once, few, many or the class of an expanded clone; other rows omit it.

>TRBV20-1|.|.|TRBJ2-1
CSASVAETYSYNEQFF
TGCAGTGCTAGTGTAGCGGAGACGTACTCCTACAATGAGCAGTTCTTC
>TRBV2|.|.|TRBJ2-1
CASRREGNEQFF
TGTGCCAGCAGGAGAGAAGGGAATGAGCAGTTCTTC
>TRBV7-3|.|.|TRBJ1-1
CASSLTLSTEAFF
TGTGCCAGCAGCTTAACTTTAAGTACTGAAGCTTTCTTT
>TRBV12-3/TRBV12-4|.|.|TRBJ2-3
CASSSRDITDTQYF
TGTGCCAGCAGTTCCCGGGATATCACAGATACGCAGTATTTT
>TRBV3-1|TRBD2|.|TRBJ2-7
CANRPGTSGGHYEQYF
TGTGCCAACAGACCCGGGACTAGCGGGGGGCACTACGAGCAGTACTTC
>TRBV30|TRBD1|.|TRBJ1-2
CACLGQGDGYTF
TGTGCCTGCCTCGGACAGGGTGACGGCTACACCTTC
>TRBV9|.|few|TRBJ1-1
CASSVDGIGHTEAFF
TGTGCCAGCAGCGTAGACGGCATAGGACACACTGAAGCTTTCTTT
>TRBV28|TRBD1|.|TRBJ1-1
CASSRDRVAFF
TGTGCCAGCAGCCGTGACAGGGTGGCTTTCTTT
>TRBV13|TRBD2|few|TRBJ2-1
CASSLGFAGEGSYNEQFF
TGTGCCAGCAGCTTAGGTTTCGCGGGAGAGGGCTCCTACAATGAGCAGTTCTTC
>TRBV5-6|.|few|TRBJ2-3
CASRNRAPRDTQYF
TGTGCCAGCAGAAACCGGGCCCCAAGGGATACGCAGTATTTT
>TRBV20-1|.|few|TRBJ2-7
CSARIQGRVSYEQYF
TGCAGTGCTAGAATCCAGGGGCGGGTTTCCTACGAGCAGTACTTC
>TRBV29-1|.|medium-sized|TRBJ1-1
CSVRVNTEAFF
TGCAGCGTTCGGGTGAACACTGAAGCTTTCTTT
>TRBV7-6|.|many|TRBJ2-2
CASSSRRGANTGELFF
TGTGCCAGCAGCTCGAGGAGGGGGGCAAACACCGGGGAGCTGTTTTTT
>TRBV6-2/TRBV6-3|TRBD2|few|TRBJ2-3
CASSFGLAGYEDTQYF
TGTGCCAGCAGTTTTGGACTAGCGGGATATGAAGATACGCAGTATTTT
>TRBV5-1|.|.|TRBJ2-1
CATRNEQFF
TGCGCCACCAGGAATGAGCAGTTCTTC
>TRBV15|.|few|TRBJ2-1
CATGSDGNNEQFF
TGTGCCACCGGGTCCGACGGCAACAATGAGCAGTTCTTC
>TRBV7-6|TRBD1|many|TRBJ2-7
CASSLWSWDSSYEQYF
TGTGCCAGCAGCTTATGGTCCTGGGACAGCTCCTACGAGCAGTACTTC
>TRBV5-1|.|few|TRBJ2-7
CASSLLGASYEQYF
TGCGCCAGCAGCTTGCTTGGGGCGAGCTACGAGCAGTACTTC
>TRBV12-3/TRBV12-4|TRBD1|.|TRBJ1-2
CASSPGTGKDGYTF
TGTGCCAGCAGCCCAGGGACAGGGAAAGATGGCTACACCTTC
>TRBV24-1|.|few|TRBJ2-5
CATSDTARGTQYF
TGTGCCACCAGTGATACGGCAAGAGGGACCCAGTACTTC
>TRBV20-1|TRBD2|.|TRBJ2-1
CSARASGRGNEQFF
TGCAGTGCTAGAGCTAGCGGGAGGGGCAATGAGCAGTTCTTC
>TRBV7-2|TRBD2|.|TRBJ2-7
CASSFMTSGSHEQYF
TGTGCCAGCAGCTTTATGACTAGCGGGAGCCACGAGCAGTACTTC
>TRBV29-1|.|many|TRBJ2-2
CSVVENGELFF
TGCAGCGTTGTGGAAAACGGGGAGCTGTTTTTT
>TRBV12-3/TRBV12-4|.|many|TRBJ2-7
CASSERREQYF
TGTGCCAGCAGTGAGCGGCGCGAGCAGTACTTC
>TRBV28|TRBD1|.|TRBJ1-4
CASSPRTGLLFF
TGTGCCAGCAGCCCTAGGACAGGGTTATTGTTTTTT
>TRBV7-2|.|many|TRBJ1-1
CASSLFNRAAFF
TGTGCCAGCAGCTTATTTAACAGGGCCGCTTTCTTT
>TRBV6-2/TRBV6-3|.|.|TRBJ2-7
CASSGYGHPYEQYF
TGTGCCAGCAGTGGGTATGGACACCCCTACGAGCAGTACTTC
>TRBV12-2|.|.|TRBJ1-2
CASRLDRRDRARSGYTF
TGTGCAAGTCGCTTAGACCGCCGGGACAGGGCGAGAAGTGGCTACACCTTC
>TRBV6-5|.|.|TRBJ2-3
CASRSQGYTDTQYF
TGTGCCAGCAGGTCCCAGGGATACACAGATACGCAGTATTTT
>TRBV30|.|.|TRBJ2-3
CAGPGLGYF
TGTGCCGGGCCGGGACTGGGGTATTTT
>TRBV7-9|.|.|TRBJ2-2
CASSLTDRISTGELFF
TGTGCCAGCAGCTTAACGGATCGGATTTCCACCGGGGAGCTGTTTTTT
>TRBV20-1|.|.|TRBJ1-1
CSAQRGGGTEAFF
TGCAGTGCCCAAAGGGGAGGGGGCACTGAAGCTTTCTTT